This T cell receptor (beta chain) came from a study of blood T cells in healthy people across ages. Findings of the study overall: PBMCs went unsorted, and a conclusive naive versus antigen-experienced comparison was therefore prevented.

The second PCR ran roughly 6 to 12 cycles with a sample-barcoded 5' primer and J-beta primers. MiXCR, applied by TCRdb to the 5' RACE reads, yields one record per CDR3 protein. Of around 1,000,000 distinct CDR3 sequences listed, under 30% were seen once; the top ten hold less than 0.85%. Comment on this clonotype: Its antigen is unknown.

This CDR3 is 18 amino acids long. The V gene's germline CDR1 is SGHTA and CDR2 FQGNSA. Trimming shortened V by 5 bases and J by 4 bases, and 21 bases separated the two germline ends. Healthy Caucasians from Russia aged about 6 to 90 served as donors. This same sample was also part of a study on T cells of mothers and their children. That paper notes: cDNA was made from all extracted RNA, around 1.6 ug per 15 ul. Over 8 million reads per mother and 2.5 million to 3.5 million per child were obtained.

The gene calls are TRBV7-2 and TRBJ2-6; possibly TRBD1 or TRBD2 for D (6 bases each). This receptor was identified in a girl aged 2-10 years in good health. Sequencing was performed on blood. The CDR3 loop reads CASSQDRWGAHGANVLTF. The CDR3 nucleotides read TGTGCCAGCAGCCAGGATCGATGGGGGGCTCACGGGGCCAACGTCCTGACTTTC.